Below, one T cell receptor (beta chain) is given with its context. The entry originates in a study of CD8+CD57+ T cells in acquired aplastic anemia. Patients selected for sequencing had displayed CD8+CD57+ cell expansion by flow cytometry. The patients, all of them, had severe acquired aplastic anemia. Patient blood was sampled before any therapy had been received. Genomic DNA templated the TCR beta VDJ and CDR3 profiling. TCRdb redid the calling of the reads with MiXCR, one entry per CDR3 protein. The table records under 350,000 distinct CDR3 sequences, 56% of them present only once. The V end lost 5 bases, the J end lost 5 bases, and 16 bases lay between the germline ends. CDR3 length: 14 amino acids. Germline values: CDR1 SEHNR, CDR2 FQNEAQ (reference sequence).

This TCR derives from a human donor with aplastic anemia. Sequencing was carried out using sorted CD4+, CD8+, or CD8+CD57+ T cells (not recorded which) from PBMCs. This rearrangement joins TRBV7-9 to TRBJ2-7; perhaps D is TRBD1 or TRBD2 (5 bases each). CDR3 protein: CASSPGTGINEQYF. In DNA, the CDR3 is TGTGCCAGCAGCCCAGGGACCGGGATTAACGAGCAGTACTTC.